This record looks at one TCR beta chain sequence and its context. The data were taken from a study of blood T cell repertoires in COVID-19. The data were produced by immunoSEQ multiplex PCR, yet TCRdb's version contains in-frame clones alone and is incomplete. Altogether 70,000 or so clones are present, over 80% being singletons, with the ten largest covering approximately 2.4%. Sequenced material: peripheral blood. The receptor comes from an elderly man with active or convalescent COVID-19.

The CDR3 spells CASSTDRAQETQYF. CDR3 nucleotides: TGTGCCAGCAGCACGGACAGGGCACAAGAGACCCAGTACTTC. This chain uses TRBV28 with TRBJ2-5, with 8 nucleotides matching TRBD1. CDR3 length equals 14 residues. V gave up 6 bases and J gave up 2 bases; unmatched junction bases: 5. Germline V gene sequence: CDR1 MDHEN, CDR2 SYDVKM.